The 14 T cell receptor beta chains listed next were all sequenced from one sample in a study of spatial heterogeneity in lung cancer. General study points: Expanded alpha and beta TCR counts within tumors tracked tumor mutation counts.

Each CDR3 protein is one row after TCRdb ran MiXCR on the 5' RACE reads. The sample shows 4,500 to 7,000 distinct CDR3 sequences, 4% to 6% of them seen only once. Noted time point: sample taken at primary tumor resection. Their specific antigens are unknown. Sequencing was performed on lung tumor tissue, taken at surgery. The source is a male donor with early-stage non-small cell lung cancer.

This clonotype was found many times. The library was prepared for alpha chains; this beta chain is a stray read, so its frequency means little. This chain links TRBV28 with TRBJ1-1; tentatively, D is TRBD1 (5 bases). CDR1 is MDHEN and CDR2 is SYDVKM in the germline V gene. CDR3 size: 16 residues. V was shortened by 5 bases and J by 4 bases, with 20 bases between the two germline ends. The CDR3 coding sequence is TGTGCCAGCAGTAGCACGGGCCTTAGGGGTAGCACTGAAGCTTTCTTT. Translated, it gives CASSSTGLRGSTEAFF.

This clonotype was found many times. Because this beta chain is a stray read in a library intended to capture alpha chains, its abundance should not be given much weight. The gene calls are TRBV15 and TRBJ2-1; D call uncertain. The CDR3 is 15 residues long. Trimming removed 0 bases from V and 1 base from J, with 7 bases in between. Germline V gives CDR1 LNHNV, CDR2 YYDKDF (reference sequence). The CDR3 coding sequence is TGTGCCACCAGCAGAGATTGGATTTCCTACAATGAGCAGTTCTTC. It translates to CATSRDWISYNEQFF. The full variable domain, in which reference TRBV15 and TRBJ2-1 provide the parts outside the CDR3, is DAMVIQNPRYQVTQFGKPVTLSCSQTLNHNVMYWYQQKSSQAPKLLFHYYDKDFNNEADTPDNFQSRRPNTSFCFLDIRSPGLGDTAMYLCATSRDWISYNEQFFGPGTRLTVL.

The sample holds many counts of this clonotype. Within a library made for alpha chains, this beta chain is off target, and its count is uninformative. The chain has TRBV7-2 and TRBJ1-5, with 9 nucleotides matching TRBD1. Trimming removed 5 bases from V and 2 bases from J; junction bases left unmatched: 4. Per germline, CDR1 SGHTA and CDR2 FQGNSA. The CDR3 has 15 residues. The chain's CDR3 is CASSPQGAGNQPQHF. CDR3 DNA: TGTGCCAGCAGCCCACAGGGGGCGGGCAATCAGCCCCAGCATTTT.

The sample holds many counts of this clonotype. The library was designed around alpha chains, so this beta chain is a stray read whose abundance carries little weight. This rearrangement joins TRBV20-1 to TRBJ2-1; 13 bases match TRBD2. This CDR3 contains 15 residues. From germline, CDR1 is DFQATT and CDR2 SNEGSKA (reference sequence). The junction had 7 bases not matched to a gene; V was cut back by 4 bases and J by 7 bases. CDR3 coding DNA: TGCAGTGCTACCGGAGGACTAGCGGGAGTGAATGAGCAGTTCTTC. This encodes CSATGGLAGVNEQFF.

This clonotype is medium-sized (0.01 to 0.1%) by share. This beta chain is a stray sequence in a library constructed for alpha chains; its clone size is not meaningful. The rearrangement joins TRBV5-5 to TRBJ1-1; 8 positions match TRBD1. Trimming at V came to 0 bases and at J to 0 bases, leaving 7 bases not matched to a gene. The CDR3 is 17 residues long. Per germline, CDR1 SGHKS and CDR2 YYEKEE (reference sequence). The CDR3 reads CASSLVGTGTMNTEAFF. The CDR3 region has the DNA TGTGCCAGCAGCTTGGTAGGGACAGGAACGATGAACACTGAAGCTTTCTTT.

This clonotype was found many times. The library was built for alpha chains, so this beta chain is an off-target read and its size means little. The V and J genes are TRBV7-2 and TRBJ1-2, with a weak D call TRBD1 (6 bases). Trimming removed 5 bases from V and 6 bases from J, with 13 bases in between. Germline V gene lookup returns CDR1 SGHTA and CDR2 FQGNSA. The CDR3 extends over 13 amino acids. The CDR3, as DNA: TGTGCCAGCAGCCAGGACAGTCTCCATGGCTACACCTTC. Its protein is CASSQDSLHGYTF.

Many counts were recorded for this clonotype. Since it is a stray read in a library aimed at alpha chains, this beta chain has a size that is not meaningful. The CDR3 region is CASSLAPGRGGNEQFF. The CDR3 coding sequence is TGCGCCAGCAGCTTGGCCCCAGGCAGGGGAGGCAATGAGCAGTTCTTC. The gene calls are TRBV5-1 and TRBJ2-1; D could derive from TRBD1 or TRBD2 (6 bases each). This CDR3 is 16 amino acids long. Germline V CDR1 and CDR2: SGHRS, YFSETQ. V was pared by 0 bases and J by 6 bases, with 16 bases between.

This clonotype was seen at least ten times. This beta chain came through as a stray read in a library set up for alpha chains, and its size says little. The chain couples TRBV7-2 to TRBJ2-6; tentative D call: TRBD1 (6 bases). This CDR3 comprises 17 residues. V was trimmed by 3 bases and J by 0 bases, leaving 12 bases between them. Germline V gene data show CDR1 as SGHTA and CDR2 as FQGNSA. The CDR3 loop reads CASSFGQFYSGANVLTF. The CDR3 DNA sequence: TGTGCCAGCAGCTTCGGACAGTTCTACTCTGGGGCCAACGTCCTGACTTTC.

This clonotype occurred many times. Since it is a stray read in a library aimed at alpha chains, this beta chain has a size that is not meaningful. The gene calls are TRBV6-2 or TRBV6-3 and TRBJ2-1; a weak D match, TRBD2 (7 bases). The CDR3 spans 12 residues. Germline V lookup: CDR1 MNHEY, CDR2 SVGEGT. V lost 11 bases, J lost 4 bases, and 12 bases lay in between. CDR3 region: CAGGGPYNEQFF. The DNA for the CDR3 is TGTGCCGGGGGGGGGCCGTACAATGAGCAGTTCTTC.

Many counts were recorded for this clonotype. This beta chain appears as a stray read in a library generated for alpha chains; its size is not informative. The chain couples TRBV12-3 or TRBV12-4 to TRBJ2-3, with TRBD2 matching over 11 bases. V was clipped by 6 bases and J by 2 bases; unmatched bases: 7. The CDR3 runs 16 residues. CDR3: CASSRSGGATTDTQYF. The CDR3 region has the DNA TGTGCCAGCAGCCGTAGCGGGGGGGCGACCACAGATACGCAGTATTTT.

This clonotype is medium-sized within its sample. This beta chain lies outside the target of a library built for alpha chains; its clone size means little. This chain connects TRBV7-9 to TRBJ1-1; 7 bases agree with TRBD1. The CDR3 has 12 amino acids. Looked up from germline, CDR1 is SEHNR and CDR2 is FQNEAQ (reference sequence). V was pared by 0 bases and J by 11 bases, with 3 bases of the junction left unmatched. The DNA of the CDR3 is TGTGCCAGCAGCTTAGCACAGGGGCAGGCTTTCTTT. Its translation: CASSLAQGQAFF.

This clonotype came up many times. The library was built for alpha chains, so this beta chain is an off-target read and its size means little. The CDR3 DNA sequence: TGTGCCAGCAGTGACCGGATAACGTACTTC. Translation: CASSDRITYF. This chain uses TRBV6-4 with TRBJ2-7; D is undetermined. This CDR3 contains 10 residues. With 2 bases removed from V and 12 bases from J, the gap between germline ends came to 8 bases. Germline assignment: CDR1 MRHNA and CDR2 SNTAGT.

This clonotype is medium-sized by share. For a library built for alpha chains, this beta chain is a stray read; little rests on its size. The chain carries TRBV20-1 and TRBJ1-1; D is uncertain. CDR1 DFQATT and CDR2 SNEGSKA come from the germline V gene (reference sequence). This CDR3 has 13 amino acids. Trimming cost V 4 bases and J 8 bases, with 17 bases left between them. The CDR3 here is CSAILTGPEEAFF. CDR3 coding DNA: TGCAGTGCTATTCTAACGGGCCCTGAGGAAGCTTTCTTT.

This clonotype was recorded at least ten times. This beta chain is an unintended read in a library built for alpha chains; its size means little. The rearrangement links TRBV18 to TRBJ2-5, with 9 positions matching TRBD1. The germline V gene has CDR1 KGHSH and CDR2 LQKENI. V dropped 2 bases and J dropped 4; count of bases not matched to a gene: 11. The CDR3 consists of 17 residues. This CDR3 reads CASSPSTGGARGETQYF. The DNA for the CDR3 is TGTGCCAGCTCACCAAGTACAGGGGGCGCGAGGGGAGAGACCCAGTACTTC.